Presented here are 26 T cell receptor beta chains from one specimen sequenced in a study of shared clonotypes between healthy human individuals. The data were produced by immunoSEQ multiplex PCR, yet TCRdb's version contains in-frame clones alone and is incomplete. The sample includes a few million clones, about 90% of them seen just once. Sequencing was done on a sample of naive CD4+ T cells from PBMCs. Noted subset: CD45RA+ positively selected. The receptors were sampled from a man aged 18 to 35 in good health. Some clones in this sample may be carry-over from other donors' samples.

The J gene is TRBJ2-2, the V gene TRBV19; 8 bases are shared with TRBD1. Germline assignment: CDR1 LNHDA and CDR2 SQIVND (reference sequence). CDR3 length: 16 amino acids. Trimming took 5 bases from V and 2 from J; bases not matched to a gene: 7. The CDR3 sequence is CASSLTGQVNTGELFF. The CDR3 nucleotides read TGTGCCAGTAGTCTCACGGGACAGGTTAACACCGGGGAGCTGTTTTTT. The whole variable domain, filled in from reference TRBV19 and TRBJ2-2, reads DGGITQSPKYLFRKEGQNVTLSCEQNLNHDAMYWYRQDPGQGLRLIYYSQIVNDFQKGDIAEGYSVSREKKESFPLTVTSAQKNPTAFYLCASSLTGQVNTGELFFGEGSRLTVL.

V and J are TRBV11-2 and TRBJ2-1; 10 positions match TRBD2. The V segment lost 2 bases and the J segment 10 bases; nucleotides outside the gene matches: 11. In germline, CDR1 is SGHAT, CDR2 FQNNGV. This CDR3 comprises 16 residues. The CDR3 spells CASSLSASGRAGEQFF. The CDR3 DNA is TGTGCCAGCAGCTTATCTGCTAGCGGGAGAGCGGGAGAGCAGTTCTTC.

The V gene is TRBV28, the J gene TRBJ2-5; unclear D gene. Germline V gene lookup returns CDR1 MDHEN and CDR2 SYDVKM. CDR3 length: 15 amino acids. V lost 3 bases to trimming and J lost 5 bases, with 16 bases between them. CDR3 region: CASSLPFLGLETQYF. The CDR3 DNA reads TGTGCCAGCAGTTTGCCTTTTCTAGGGTTGGAGACCCAGTACTTC.

This sequence joins TRBV9 and TRBJ2-6, with 9 bases lining up with TRBD1. The germline gives CDR1 SGDLS, CDR2 YYNGEE. The CDR3 spans 19 residues. V lost 3 bases and J lost 0; bases outside the gene matches: 10. Here the CDR3 reads CASSDRPGQGFSGANVLTF. CDR3 coding DNA: TGTGCCAGCAGCGACCGACCGGGACAGGGATTCTCTGGGGCCAACGTCCTGACTTTC.

The chain has TRBV4-3 and TRBJ1-2, with TRBD1 matching 8 bases. CDR1 is LGHNA and CDR2 is YSLEER in the germline V gene. The CDR3 has 16 residues. Trimming cost V 4 bases and J 3 bases; bases outside gene matches: 10. The CDR3 sequence is CASSRGQGRWHYGYTF. DNA of the CDR3: TGCGCCAGCAGCCGCGGACAGGGAAGGTGGCACTATGGCTACACCTTC.

Remarks on this clone: Other nucleotide sequences from this sample produce the same CDR3. The chain employs TRBV4-2 and TRBJ2-5; D perhaps matches TRBD2 (6 bases). The CDR3 contains 15 residues. CDR1 is LGHNA, CDR2 YNFKEQ, per germline. V was cut by 0 bases and J by 4 bases, with 12 bases left in between. The CDR3 is CASSQERGRIETQYF. Written as DNA, the CDR3 is TGTGCCAGCAGCCAAGAGAGAGGGAGGATAGAGACCCAGTACTTC.

V and J are TRBV28 and TRBJ1-4; D is possibly TRBD1 (5 bases). The CDR3 is 15 amino acids. Trimming cost V 8 bases and J 8 bases, with 21 bases left between them. CDR1 is MDHEN, CDR2 SYDVKM, per germline. CDR3 residues: CASGGRGELWEKLFF. CDR3 DNA: TGTGCCAGCGGGGGACGGGGGGAATTATGGGAAAAACTGTTTTTT.

The rearrangement uses TRBV28 and TRBJ2-3, with D possibly being TRBD1 or TRBD2 (6 bases each). V was pared by 3 bases and J by 9 bases, with 16 bases between. Germline loops: CDR1 MDHEN, CDR2 SYDVKM. The CDR3 spans 14 residues. The CDR3 DNA reads TGTGCCAGCAGTTTTGGTTCGGTCGGGGGCACGCAGTATTTT. Translating gives CASSFGSVGGTQYF.

V usage is TRBV18 and J usage is TRBJ2-5; TRBD1 aligns across 11 bases. V was clipped by 4 bases and J by 3 bases; unmatched bases: 4. This CDR3 has 15 amino acids. CDR1 and CDR2 (germline): KGHSH, LQKENI. The CDR3 sequence: CASSRGGQGEETQYF. In nucleotides, the CDR3 is TGTGCCAGCTCACGCGGGGGACAGGGGGAAGAGACCCAGTACTTC.

The count of this clone is one. The rearrangement links TRBV28 to TRBJ1-5; D not resolved. The V end was cut by 6 bases, the J end by 2 bases, with 14 bases between. CDR1 and CDR2 (germline): MDHEN, SYDVKM. The CDR3 loop spans 15 amino acids. The CDR3 DNA is TGTGCCAGCAGCGGACCCTTCGGGGGCAATCAGCCCCAGCATTTT. Protein sequence: CASSGPFGGNQPQHF.

This clone was picked up one time. The chain employs TRBV5-1 and TRBJ2-3, with 12 bases identical to TRBD2. This CDR3 comprises 16 residues. J lost 3 bases, V lost 2 bases, and 4 bases had no gene match. The germline V gene has CDR1 SGHRS and CDR2 YFSETQ. The CDR3: CASSLRTSGKTDTQYF. CDR3 in DNA: TGCGCCAGCAGCTTACGGACTAGCGGGAAAACAGATACGCAGTATTTT.

The V and J genes are TRBV18 and TRBJ2-7; D is unresolved. Trimming removed 3 bases from V and 3 bases from J, with 9 bases in between. This CDR3 has 13 amino acids. CDR1 is KGHSH, CDR2 LQKENI, per germline. CDR3 region: CASSPTRLYEQYF. In nucleotides, the CDR3 is TGTGCCAGCTCACCCACGCGTCTCTACGAGCAGTACTTC.

The DNA of the CDR3 is TGCAGCGTTTGGGGACAGGGGACCTCTGGGGCCAACGTCCTGACTTTC. It is translated as CSVWGQGTSGANVLTF. The chain uses TRBV29-1 and TRBJ2-6; 10 nucleotides line up with TRBD1. After removal of 5 bases from V and 0 bases from J, the junction contained 4 bases not matched to a gene. The CDR3 covers 16 residues. The germline V gene encodes CDR1 SQVTM and CDR2 ANQGSEA.

The rearrangement joins TRBV5-4 to TRBJ2-5; 10 bases line up with TRBD1. Germline CDR1 reads SGHNT; CDR2 reads YYREEE (reference sequence). J was trimmed by 4 bases and V by 0 bases; bases with no gene match: 15. CDR3 length: 19 residues. The CDR3 DNA sequence: TGTGCCAGCAGCTTGGATGTTCGGGACAGGGGAATTTTCACAGAGACCCAGTACTTC. This sequence encodes CASSLDVRDRGIFTETQYF.

The CDR3 DNA follows: TGTGCCAGCAGCGCGAGCGGGAGCGGCTCCTACAATGAGCAGTTCTTC. This gives the protein CASSASGSGSYNEQFF. V and J are TRBV9 and TRBJ2-1; 8 bases align to TRBD2. J was trimmed by 0 bases and V by 3 bases; bases with no gene match: 5. Germline V CDR1 and CDR2: SGDLS, YYNGEE. The CDR3 runs to 16 residues.

J is TRBJ2-5 and V is TRBV5-4; D ambiguous. The CDR3 extends over 14 amino acids. Germline V gene sequence: CDR1 SGHNT, CDR2 YYREEE (reference sequence). V gave up 1 base and J gave up 2 bases, with 9 bases separating them. DNA for the CDR3: TGTGCCAGCAGCTTGTTCGGACCACAAGAGACCCAGTACTTC. It is translated as CASSLFGPQETQYF.

The rearrangement joins TRBV10-1 to TRBJ1-1; D ambiguous. This CDR3 spans 14 amino acids. Looked up from germline, CDR1 is WNHNN and CDR2 is SYGVQD (reference sequence). Trimming removed 2 bases from V and 3 bases from J, with 10 bases in between. The CDR3 is CASSEQVRDTEAFF. CDR3 nucleotides: TGCGCCAGCAGTGAGCAGGTTCGGGACACTGAAGCTTTCTTT.

The CDR3 bases are TGTGCCAGCAGTTCCATTAGGGAGCGCGTAAATGAGCAGTTCTTC. This sequence encodes CASSSIRERVNEQFF. The rearrangement joins TRBV28 to TRBJ2-1, with a weak D call TRBD2 (5 bases). This CDR3 has 15 residues. Trimming removed 4 bases at V and 7 bases at J, with 17 bases between. Germline V gene sequence: CDR1 MDHEN, CDR2 SYDVKM.

The chain joins TRBV7-2 to TRBJ1-1, with no clear D. The germline gives CDR1 SGHTA, CDR2 FQGNSA. CDR3 length: 14 amino acids. V dropped 1 base and J dropped 7 bases, with 13 bases sitting between them. The CDR3 DNA reads as TGTGCCAGCAGCTTAGATCGGGGAGGGAGTGAAGCTTTCTTT. Protein product: CASSLDRGGSEAFF.

The rearrangement uses TRBV19 and TRBJ2-2; the match to TRBD1 covers 7 bases. Germline V lookup: CDR1 LNHDA, CDR2 SQIVND (reference sequence). The V segment lost 6 bases and the J segment 5 bases; nucleotides outside the gene matches: 12. CDR3 length: 16 residues. Written as DNA, the CDR3 is TGTGCCAGTAGATGGGGACCAGGGGGTGGAACCGGGGAGCTGTTTTTT. Residues: CASRWGPGGGTGELFF.

Turning to this clone: Other DNA sequences in the same sample also yield this CDR3. The V and J genes are TRBV5-1 and TRBJ1-3; D call uncertain. Trimming left V 2 bases short and J 1 base short, with 10 bases between. The CDR3 sequence is 15 residues long. Germline V gene sequence: CDR1 SGHRS, CDR2 YFSETQ. CDR3 sequence (DNA): TGCGCCAGCAGCTTAGACGGAGCTTCTGGAAACACCATATATTTT. Its protein is CASSLDGASGNTIYF. The complete variable domain, with remaining parts taken from reference TRBV5-1 and TRBJ1-3, reads KAGVTQTPRYLIKTRGQQVTLSCSPISGHRSVSWYQQTPGQGLQFLFEYFSETQRNKGNFPGRFSGRQFSNSRSEMNVSTLELGDSALYLCASSLDGASGNTIYFGEGSWLTVV.

For the CDR3, the DNA is TGTGCCAGCAGTTCACCTAGCGGGAGTGAGCCAGATACGCAGTATTTT. Its translation: CASSSPSGSEPDTQYF. The J gene is TRBJ2-3, the V gene TRBV6-5, with 10 bases identical to TRBD2. This CDR3 contains 16 residues. In germline, CDR1 is MNHEY, CDR2 SVGAGI. J was trimmed by 4 bases and V by 4 bases; bases with no gene match: 8.

The chain couples TRBV7-8 to TRBJ2-4; D may be TRBD1 (5 bases). Trimming took off 2 bases at V and 6 bases at J, with 14 bases between the two ends. This CDR3 is built from 15 residues. Germline V lookup: CDR1 SGHVS, CDR2 FQNEAQ. The CDR3 loop is CASSLSGHGRNIQYF. CDR3 nucleotide sequence: TGTGCCAGCAGCTTAAGTGGACACGGAAGAAACATTCAGTACTTC.

The chain links TRBV7-2 to TRBJ1-1; the D is unclear. Trimming removed 3 bases from V and 4 bases from J, with 12 bases in between. Per germline, CDR1 SGHTA and CDR2 FQGNSA. This CDR3 comprises 14 residues. CDR3 DNA: TGTGCCAGCAGCTTTTCGGCCGTGGGCACTGAAGCTTTCTTT. Its protein is CASSFSAVGTEAFF.

The V gene is TRBV7-9, the J gene TRBJ2-1; 12 bases match TRBD1. V shed 2 bases, J shed 9 bases, and the junction held 5 bases outside the gene matches. The CDR3 length is 15 residues. Germline CDR1 SEHNR, CDR2 FQNEAQ (reference sequence). The CDR3 DNA reads as TGTGCCAGCAGCTTACGGGACAGGGGGCTGATTGAGCAGTTCTTC. Translating it yields CASSLRDRGLIEQFF.

This chain joins TRBV6-1 and TRBJ2-3; 8 bases map to TRBD1. The junction had 8 bases not matched to a gene; V was cut back by 1 base and J by 14 bases. The CDR3 spans 13 residues. Per germline, CDR1 MNHNS and CDR2 SASEGT. The CDR3 DNA reads as TGTGCCAGCAGTGAAGTAGGCAGGGGGCTCTGGTATTTT. It specifies CASSEVGRGLWYF.